This section outlines one TCR beta chain sequence together with its context. Under the authors' procedure: Estimated nucleated cell counts came from reference gene primer amplification. Generated by immunoSEQ multiplex PCR, the TCRdb table keeps only in-frame clones and is missing some. The V and J calls and clone size were taken over from that table, and D and trimming were inferred from the DNA. This sample yields around 300,000 clones, of which around 86% are seen a single time; around 3% belongs to the top ten. The sample belongs to a study of blood T cell repertoires in COVID-19. The overall study: The origin of the acute and convalescent COVID-19 samples was the United States, Italy and Spain. T cells, B-cell-depleted T cells, or PBMCs supplied cDNA or gDNA.

Germline CDR1 reads LNHDA; CDR2 reads SQIVND (reference sequence). The CDR3 runs to 14 residues. V lost 7 bases and J 8 bases, leaving 15 bases between the germline ends. Sample: peripheral blood. J is TRBJ1-6 and V is TRBV19, with D maybe TRBD1 (6 bases). The clonotype originates from a woman in her twenties or thirties with active or convalescent COVID-19. CDR3 in DNA: TGTGCCAGTACCAATGGGGGGGCTTATTCACCCCTCCACTTT. This translates into CASTNGGAYSPLHF.